This T cell receptor beta chain was identified during a study of T cells after yellow fever vaccination. From the 5' RACE reads, TCRdb called clonotypes with MiXCR, one entry per CDR3 protein. The table shows under 600,000 distinct CDR3 sequences, with about 14% occurring only once. The length of the CDR3 is 15 residues. Germline lookup yields CDR1 SGHDT and CDR2 YYEEEE. Trimming took 4 bases from V and 0 from J, leaving 11 bases between them. The TCR comes from a man between 25 and 39 years old who received the YFV17D yellow fever vaccine. V and J are TRBV5-6 and TRBJ2-1; no clear D. Material: PBMCs, obtained on the day of the yellow fever booster vaccination. DNA of the CDR3: TGTGCCAGCAGCGTGCTGGAGATCTCCTACAATGAGCAGTTCTTC. Translating it yields CASSVLEISYNEQFF.